This paragraph reports one T cell receptor beta chain. Its matching antigen is unknown. Trimming shortened V by 3 bases and J by 0 bases, and 11 bases separated the two germline ends. The CDR3 runs to 15 residues. The germline V gene encodes CDR1 LGHNA and CDR2 YSLEER. Use of 60 Vbeta and 13 Jbeta primers characterized the PCR. Measured with immunoSEQ multiplex PCR; TCRdb has only the in-frame clones, and not every one. Of over 200,000 clones listed, roughly 89% are singletons. This specimen belongs to a study of cytomegalovirus exposure and HLA in healthy donors. Overall study results and limits: For most subjects, TCR beta sequences were reported to predict HLA-A and HLA-B alleles with accuracy. Immune exposure information available was restricted to CMV serostatus.

This sequence was found in a woman younger than 35 in good health and CMV-seronegative. The chain couples TRBV4-3 to TRBJ1-1, with D maybe TRBD1 (6 bases). Sequencing was carried out using PBMCs. The CDR3: CASSHDRQVNTEAFF. In nucleotides, the CDR3 is TGCGCCAGCAGCCATGATAGACAGGTGAACACTGAAGCTTTCTTT.